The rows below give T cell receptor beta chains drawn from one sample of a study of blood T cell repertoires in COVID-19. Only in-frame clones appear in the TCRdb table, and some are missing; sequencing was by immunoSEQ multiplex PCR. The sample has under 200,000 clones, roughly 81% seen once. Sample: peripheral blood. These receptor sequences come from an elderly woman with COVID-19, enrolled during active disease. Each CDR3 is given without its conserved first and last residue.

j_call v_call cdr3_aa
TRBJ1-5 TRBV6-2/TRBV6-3 ASSYDYSPSEPQH
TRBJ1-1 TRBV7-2 ASSLSHLNTEAF
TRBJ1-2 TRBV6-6 ASSYNSKTDGYT
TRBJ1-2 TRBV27 ASSRFQGNYGYT
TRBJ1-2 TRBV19 ASSGTIGGYT
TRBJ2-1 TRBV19 ASNPAGYNEQF
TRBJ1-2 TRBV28 ASSLGQGRNYGYT
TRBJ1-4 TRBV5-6 ASSLWGLTGKGEKLF
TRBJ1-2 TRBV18 ASSPSVVRDSNGYT
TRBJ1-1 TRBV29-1 SVEISGNGLAF
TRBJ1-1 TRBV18 ASSRDRPLGDSEAF
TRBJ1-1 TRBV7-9 ASSLGQGNTEAF
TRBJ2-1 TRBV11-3 ASSLARGGEQF
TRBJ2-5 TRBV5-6 ASSQYGGGETQY
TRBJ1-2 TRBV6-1 ASSEGQGAAYGYT
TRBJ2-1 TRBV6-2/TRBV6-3 ASSKLGGVSYNEQF
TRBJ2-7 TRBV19 ASSIGGSYEQY
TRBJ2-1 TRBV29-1 SVVTSGGAYNEQF
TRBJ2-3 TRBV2 ASRGGLASDTQY
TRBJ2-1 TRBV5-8 ASSPGTGLDNEQF
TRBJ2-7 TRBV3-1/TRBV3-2 ASSLPGAYEQY
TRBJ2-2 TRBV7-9 ASSSSGGSNTGELF
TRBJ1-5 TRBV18 ASSPLVSSSAQH
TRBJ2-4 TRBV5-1 ASSLDGVSEY
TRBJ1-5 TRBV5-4 ASSLDRNQPQH
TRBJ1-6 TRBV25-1 ASSDRGAPLH
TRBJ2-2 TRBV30 AWSPYRGNTGELF
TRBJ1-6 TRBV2 ASSGQGANSPLH
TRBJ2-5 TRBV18 ASSPLGAETQY
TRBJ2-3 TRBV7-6 ASSLRVTRQGTDTQY
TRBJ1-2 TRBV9 ASSKGQTNYGYT
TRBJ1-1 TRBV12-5 ASGLVGGTEAF
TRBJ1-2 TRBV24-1 ATSDAQGDYGYT
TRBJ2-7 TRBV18 ASSPRETASYEQY
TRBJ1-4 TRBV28 ASSLNRGFNEKLF
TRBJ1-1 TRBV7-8 ASSPSYRPPEAF
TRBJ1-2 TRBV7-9 ASSRDRGRNGYT
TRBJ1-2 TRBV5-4 ASRPTGGFNYGYT
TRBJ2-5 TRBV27 ASREIGQGATQY
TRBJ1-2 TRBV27 ASSPSRANYGYT
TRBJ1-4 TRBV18 ASSRGRVHGEKLF
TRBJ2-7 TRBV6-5 ASSRAGVAYEQY